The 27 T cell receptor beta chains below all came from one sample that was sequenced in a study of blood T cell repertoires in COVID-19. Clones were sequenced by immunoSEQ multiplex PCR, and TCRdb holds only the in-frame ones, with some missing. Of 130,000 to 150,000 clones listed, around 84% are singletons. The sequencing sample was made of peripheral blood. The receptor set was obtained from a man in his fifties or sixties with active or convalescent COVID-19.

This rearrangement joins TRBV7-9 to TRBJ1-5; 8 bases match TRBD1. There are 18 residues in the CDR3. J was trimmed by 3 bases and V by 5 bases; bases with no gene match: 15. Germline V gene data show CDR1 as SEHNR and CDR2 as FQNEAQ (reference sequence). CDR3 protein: CASSTTDRARSANQPQHF. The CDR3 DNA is TGTGCCAGCAGCACGACGGACAGGGCCCGGTCCGCCAATCAGCCCCAGCATTTT.

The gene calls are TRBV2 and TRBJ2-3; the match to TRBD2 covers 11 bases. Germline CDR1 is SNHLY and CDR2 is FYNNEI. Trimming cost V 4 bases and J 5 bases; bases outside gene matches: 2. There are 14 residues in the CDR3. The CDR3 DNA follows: TGTGCCAGCAGTGTAACTAGCGGGAGAGATACGCAGTATTTT. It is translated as CASSVTSGRDTQYF. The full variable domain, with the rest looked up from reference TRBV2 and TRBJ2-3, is EPEVTQTPSHQVTQMGQEVILRCVPISNHLYFYWYRQILGQKVEFLVSFYNNEISEKSEIFDDQFSVERPDGSNFTLKIRSTKLEDSAMYFCASSVTSGRDTQYFGPGTRLTVL.

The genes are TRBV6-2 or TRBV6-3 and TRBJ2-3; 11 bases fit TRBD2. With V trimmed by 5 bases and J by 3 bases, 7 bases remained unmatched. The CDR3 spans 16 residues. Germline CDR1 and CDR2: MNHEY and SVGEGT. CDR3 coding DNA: TGTGCCAGCAGTCGAAGGGGACTAGCGGAGACAGATACGCAGTATTTT. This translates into CASSRRGLAETDTQYF.

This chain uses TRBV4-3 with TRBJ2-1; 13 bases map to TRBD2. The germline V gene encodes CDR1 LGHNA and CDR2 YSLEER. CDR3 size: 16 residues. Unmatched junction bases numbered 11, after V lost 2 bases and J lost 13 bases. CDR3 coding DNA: TGCGCCAGCAGCCAAAGGGGACTAGCGGGAAATACGGAACAGTTCTTC. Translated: CASSQRGLAGNTEQFF.

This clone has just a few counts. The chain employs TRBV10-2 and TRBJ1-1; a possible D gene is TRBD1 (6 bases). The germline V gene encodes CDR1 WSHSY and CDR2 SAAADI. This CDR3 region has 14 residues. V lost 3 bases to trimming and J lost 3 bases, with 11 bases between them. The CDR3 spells CASSDTGQDTEAFF. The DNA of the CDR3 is TGCGCCAGCAGTGATACAGGGCAGGACACTGAAGCTTTCTTT.

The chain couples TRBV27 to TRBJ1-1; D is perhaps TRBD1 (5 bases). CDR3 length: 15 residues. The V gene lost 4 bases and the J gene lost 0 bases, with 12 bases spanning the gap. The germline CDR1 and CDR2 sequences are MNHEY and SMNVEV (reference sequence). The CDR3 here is CASSWSQVMNTEAFF. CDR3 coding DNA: TGTGCCAGCAGTTGGTCACAGGTGATGAACACTGAAGCTTTCTTT.

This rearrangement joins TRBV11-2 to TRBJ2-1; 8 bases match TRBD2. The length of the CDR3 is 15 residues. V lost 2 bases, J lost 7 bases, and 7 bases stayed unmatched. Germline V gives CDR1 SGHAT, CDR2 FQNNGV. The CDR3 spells CASSLQAGAVNEQFF. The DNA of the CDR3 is TGTGCCAGCAGCTTACAAGCGGGAGCGGTAAATGAGCAGTTCTTC. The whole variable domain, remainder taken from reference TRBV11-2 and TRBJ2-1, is EAGVAQSPRYKIIEKRQSVAFWCNPISGHATLYWYQQILGQGPKLLIQFQNNGVVDDSQLPKDRFSAERLKGVDSTLKIQPAKLEDSAVYLCASSLQAGAVNEQFFGPGTRLTVL.

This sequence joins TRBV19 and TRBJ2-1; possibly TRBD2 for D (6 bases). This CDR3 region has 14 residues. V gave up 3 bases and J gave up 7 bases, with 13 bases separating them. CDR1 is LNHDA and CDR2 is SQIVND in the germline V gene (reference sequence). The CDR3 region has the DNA TGTGCCAGTAGTATTCTGGGACTTGCGAATGAGCAGTTCTTC. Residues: CASSILGLANEQFF.

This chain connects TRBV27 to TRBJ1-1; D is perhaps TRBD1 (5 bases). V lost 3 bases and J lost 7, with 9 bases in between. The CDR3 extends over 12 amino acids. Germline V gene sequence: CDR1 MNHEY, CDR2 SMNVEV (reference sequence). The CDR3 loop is CASSFTGREAFF. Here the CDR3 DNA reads TGTGCCAGCAGTTTTACAGGCCGTGAAGCTTTCTTT.

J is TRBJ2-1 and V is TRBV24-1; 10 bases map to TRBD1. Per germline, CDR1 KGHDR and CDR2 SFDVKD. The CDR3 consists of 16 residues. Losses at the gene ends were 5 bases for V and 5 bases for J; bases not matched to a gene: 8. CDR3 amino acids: CATSARGTGAHNEQFF. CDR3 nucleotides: TGTGCCACCAGTGCTCGGGGGACAGGGGCGCACAATGAGCAGTTCTTC.

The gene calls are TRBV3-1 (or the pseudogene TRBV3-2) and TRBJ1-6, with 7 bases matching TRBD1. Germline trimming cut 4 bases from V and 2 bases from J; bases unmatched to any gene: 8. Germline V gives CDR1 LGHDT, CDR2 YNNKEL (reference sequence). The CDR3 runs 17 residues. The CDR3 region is CASSLRQGFTYNSPLHF. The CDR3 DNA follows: TGTGCCAGCAGCCTAAGACAGGGCTTCACCTATAATTCACCCCTCCACTTT.

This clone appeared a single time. The CDR3 spells CASSQEDRRKETQYF. DNA for the CDR3: TGTGCCAGCAGCCAAGAGGACAGGAGAAAAGAGACCCAGTACTTC. The chain employs TRBV3-1 (or the pseudogene TRBV3-2) and TRBJ2-5; 7 nucleotides agree with TRBD1. Trimming cost V 0 bases and J 3 bases; bases outside gene matches: 4. CDR1 LGHDT and CDR2 YNNKEL come from the germline V gene (reference sequence). This CDR3 is 15 amino acids long.

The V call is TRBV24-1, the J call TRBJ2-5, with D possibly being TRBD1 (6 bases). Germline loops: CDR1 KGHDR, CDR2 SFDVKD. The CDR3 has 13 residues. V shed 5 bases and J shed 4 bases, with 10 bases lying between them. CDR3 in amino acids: CATSGTVGETQYF. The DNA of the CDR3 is TGTGCCACCAGTGGGACAGTAGGAGAGACCCAGTACTTC.

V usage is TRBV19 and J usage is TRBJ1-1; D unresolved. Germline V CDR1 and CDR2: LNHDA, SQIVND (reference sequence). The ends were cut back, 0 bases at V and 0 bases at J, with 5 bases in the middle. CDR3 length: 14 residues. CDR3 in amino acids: CASSIDQVNTEAFF. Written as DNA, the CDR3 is TGTGCCAGTAGTATAGACCAGGTGAACACTGAAGCTTTCTTT.

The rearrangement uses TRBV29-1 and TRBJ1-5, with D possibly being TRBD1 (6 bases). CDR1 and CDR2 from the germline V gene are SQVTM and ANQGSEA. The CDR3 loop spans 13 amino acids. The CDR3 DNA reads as TGCATCGCCGGGGCAGGGGGCAATCAGCCCCAGCATTTT. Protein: CIAGAGGNQPQHF.

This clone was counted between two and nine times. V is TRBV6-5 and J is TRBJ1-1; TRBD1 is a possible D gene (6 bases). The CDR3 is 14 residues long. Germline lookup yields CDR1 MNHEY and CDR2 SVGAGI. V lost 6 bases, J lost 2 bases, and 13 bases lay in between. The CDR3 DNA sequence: TGTGCCAGCAGCCTCAGGGGTCGTAACACTGAAGCTTTCTTT. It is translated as CASSLRGRNTEAFF.

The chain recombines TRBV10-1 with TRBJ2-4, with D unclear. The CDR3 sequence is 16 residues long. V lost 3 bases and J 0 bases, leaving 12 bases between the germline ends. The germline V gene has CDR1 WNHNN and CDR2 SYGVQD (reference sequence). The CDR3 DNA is TGCGCCAGCAGTGACGATAGGAGCTTAGCCAAAAACATTCAGTACTTC. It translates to CASSDDRSLAKNIQYF.

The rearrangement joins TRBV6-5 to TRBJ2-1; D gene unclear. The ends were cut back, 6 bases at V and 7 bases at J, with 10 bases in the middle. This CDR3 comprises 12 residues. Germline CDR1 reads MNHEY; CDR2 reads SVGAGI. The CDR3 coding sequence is TGTGCCAGCAGCGATCGCCTAAATGAGCAGTTCTTC. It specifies CASSDRLNEQFF.

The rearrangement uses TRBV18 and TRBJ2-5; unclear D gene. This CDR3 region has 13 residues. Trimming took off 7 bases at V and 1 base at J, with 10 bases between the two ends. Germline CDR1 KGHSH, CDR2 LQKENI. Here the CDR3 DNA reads TGTGCCAGCTTGTTACAGTCCCAAGAGACCCAGTACTTC. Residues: CASLLQSQETQYF. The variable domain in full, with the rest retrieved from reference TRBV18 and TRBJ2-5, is NAGVMQNPRHLVRRRGQEARLRCSPMKGHSHVYWYRQLPEEGLKFMVYLQKENIIDESGMPKERFSAEFPKEGPSILRIQQVVRGDSAAYFCASLLQSQETQYFGPGTRLLVL.

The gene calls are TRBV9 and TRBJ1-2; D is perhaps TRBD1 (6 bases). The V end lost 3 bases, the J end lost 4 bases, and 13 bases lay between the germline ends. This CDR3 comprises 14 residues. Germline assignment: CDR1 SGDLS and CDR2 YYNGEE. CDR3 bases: TGTGCCAGCAGCGCCACTACAGGGACCTATGGCTACACCTTC. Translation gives CASSATTGTYGYTF.

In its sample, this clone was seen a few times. The CDR3 DNA sequence: TGCAGTGCTAGTAAGGGGGTTGGCAACAATGAGCAGTTCTTC. Translating it yields CSASKGVGNNEQFF. V usage is TRBV20-1 and J usage is TRBJ2-1; D possibly corresponds to TRBD1 (6 bases). The germline V gene has CDR1 DFQATT and CDR2 SNEGSKA (reference sequence). This CDR3 has 14 residues. Trimming pared 3 bases from V and 5 bases from J, leaving 14 bases between.

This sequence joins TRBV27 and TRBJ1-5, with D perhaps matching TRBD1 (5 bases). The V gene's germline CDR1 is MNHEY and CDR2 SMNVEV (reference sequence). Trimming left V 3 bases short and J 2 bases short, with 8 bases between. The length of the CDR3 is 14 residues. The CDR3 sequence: CASSLGEGNQPQHF. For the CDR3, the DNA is TGTGCCAGCAGTTTGGGGGAGGGCAATCAGCCCCAGCATTTT.

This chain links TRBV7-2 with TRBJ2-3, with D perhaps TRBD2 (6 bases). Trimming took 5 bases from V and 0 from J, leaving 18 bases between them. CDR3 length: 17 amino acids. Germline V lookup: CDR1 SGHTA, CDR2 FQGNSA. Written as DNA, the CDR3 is TGTGCCAGCAGCCGCCAACCTAGCGCCTCTAGCACAGATACGCAGTATTTT. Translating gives CASSRQPSASSTDTQYF.

The CDR3 DNA follows: TGTGCCGCCGGGACAGGGGATGGCTACACCTTC. Its protein product is CAAGTGDGYTF. V and J are TRBV24-1 and TRBJ1-2, with 10 positions matching TRBD1. Germline-derived CDR1 and CDR2 are KGHDR and SFDVKD. V trimming: 12 bases; J trimming: 6 bases; junction bases outside the gene matches: 3. CDR3 length: 11 residues.

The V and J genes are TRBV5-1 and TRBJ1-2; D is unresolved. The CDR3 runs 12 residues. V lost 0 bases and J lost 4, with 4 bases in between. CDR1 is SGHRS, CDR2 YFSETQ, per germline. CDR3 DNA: TGCGCCAGCAGCTTGGCCGGCTATGGCTACACCTTC. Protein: CASSLAGYGYTF.

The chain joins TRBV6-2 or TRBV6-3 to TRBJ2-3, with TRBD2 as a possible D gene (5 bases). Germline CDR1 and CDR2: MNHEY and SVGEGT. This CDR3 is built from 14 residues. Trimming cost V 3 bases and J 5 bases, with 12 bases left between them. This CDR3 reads CASSYTSGRDTQYF. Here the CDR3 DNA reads TGTGCCAGCAGTTATACCAGCGGACGAGATACGCAGTATTTT.

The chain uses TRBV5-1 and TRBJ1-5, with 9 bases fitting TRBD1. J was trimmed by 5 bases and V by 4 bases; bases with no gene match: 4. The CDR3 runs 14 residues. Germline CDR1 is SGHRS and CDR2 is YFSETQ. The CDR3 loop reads CASSLGQGYQPQHF. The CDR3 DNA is TGCGCCAGCAGCCTGGGACAGGGCTATCAGCCCCAGCATTTT.